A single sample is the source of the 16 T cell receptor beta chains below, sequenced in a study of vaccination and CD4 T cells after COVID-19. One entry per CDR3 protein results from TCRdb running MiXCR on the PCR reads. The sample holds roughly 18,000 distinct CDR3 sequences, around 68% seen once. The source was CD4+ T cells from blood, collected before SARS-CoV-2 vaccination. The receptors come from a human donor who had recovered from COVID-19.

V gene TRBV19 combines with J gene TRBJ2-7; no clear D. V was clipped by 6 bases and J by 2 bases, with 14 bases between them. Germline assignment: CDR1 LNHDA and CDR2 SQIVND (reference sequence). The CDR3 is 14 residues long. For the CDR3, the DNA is TGTGCCAGTAGACCGACGGTGCAGGCCTACGAGCAGTACTTC. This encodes CASRPTVQAYEQYF.

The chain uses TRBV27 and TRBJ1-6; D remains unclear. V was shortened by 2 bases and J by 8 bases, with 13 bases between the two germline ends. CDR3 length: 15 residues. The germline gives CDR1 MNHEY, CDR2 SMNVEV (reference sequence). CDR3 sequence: CASSLDGRSDSPLHF. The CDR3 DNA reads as TGTGCCAGCAGTTTAGACGGACGGAGCGATTCACCCCTCCACTTT.

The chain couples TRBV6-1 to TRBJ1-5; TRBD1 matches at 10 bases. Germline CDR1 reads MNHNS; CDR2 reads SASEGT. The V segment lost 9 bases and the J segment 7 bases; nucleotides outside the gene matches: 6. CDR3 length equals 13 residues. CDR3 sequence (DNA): TGTGCCAGTGTGACAGGGGGCTACCAGCCCCAGCATTTT. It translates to CASVTGGYQPQHF.

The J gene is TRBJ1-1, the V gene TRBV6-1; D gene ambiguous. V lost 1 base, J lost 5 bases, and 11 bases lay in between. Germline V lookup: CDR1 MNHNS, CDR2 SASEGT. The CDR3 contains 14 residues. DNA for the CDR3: TGTGCCAGCAGTGAAGGACGGTTAAGGACTGAAGCTTTCTTT. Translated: CASSEGRLRTEAFF.

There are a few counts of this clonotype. The CDR3 reads CASSFLDTQYF. The CDR3, as DNA: TGTGCCAGCAGTTTTTTAGATACGCAGTATTTT. The chain is built from TRBV27 and TRBJ2-3; D gene unclear. The germline V gene has CDR1 MNHEY and CDR2 SMNVEV (reference sequence). The CDR3 spans 11 residues. Between the trimmed V and J ends, which lost 3 bases and 5 bases, there was a span of 3 bases.

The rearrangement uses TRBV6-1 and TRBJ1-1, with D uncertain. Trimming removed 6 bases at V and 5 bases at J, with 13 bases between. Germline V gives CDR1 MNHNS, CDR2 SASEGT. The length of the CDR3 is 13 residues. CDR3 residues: CASRGWGSTEAFF. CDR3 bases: TGTGCCAGCAGGGGCTGGGGATCAACTGAAGCTTTCTTT.

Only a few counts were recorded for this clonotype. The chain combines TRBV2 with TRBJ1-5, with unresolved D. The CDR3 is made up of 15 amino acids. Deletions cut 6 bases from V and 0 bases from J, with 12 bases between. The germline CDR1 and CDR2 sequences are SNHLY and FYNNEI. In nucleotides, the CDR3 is TGTGCCAGCAGGGAGACTTTACTTAGCAATCAGCCCCAGCATTTT. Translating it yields CASRETLLSNQPQHF.

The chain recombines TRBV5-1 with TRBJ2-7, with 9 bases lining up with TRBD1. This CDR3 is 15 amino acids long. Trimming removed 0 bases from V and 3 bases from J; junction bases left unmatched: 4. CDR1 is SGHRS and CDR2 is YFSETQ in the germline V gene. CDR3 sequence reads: CASSLEATGGYEQYF. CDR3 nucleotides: TGCGCCAGCAGCTTGGAGGCGACAGGGGGCTACGAGCAGTACTTC. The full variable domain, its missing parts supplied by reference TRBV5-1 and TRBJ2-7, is KAGVTQTPRYLIKTRGQQVTLSCSPISGHRSVSWYQQTPGQGLQFLFEYFSETQRNKGNFPGRFSGRQFSNSRSEMNVSTLELGDSALYLCASSLEATGGYEQYFGPGTRLTVT.

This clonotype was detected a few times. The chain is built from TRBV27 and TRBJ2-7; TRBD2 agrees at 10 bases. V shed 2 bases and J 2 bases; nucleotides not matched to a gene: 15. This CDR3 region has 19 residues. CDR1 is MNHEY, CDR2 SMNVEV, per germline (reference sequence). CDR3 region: CASSLRPLPLAGDPYEQYF. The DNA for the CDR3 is TGTGCCAGCAGTTTACGGCCGCTGCCCCTAGCGGGAGATCCCTACGAGCAGTACTTC.

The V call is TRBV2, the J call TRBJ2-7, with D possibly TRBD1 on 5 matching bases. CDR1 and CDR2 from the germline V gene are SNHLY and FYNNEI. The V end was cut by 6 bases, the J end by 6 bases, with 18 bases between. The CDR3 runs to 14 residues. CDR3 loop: CASRGPRTRGEQYF. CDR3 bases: TGTGCCAGCAGGGGGCCACGGACGAGAGGCGAGCAGTACTTC.

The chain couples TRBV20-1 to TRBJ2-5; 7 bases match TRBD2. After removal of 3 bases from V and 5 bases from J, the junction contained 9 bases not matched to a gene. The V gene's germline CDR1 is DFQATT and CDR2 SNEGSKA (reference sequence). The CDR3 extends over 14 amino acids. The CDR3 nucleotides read TGCAGTGCTAGGGAACTAGCGAGGTTGGAGACCCAGTACTTC. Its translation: CSARELARLETQYF.

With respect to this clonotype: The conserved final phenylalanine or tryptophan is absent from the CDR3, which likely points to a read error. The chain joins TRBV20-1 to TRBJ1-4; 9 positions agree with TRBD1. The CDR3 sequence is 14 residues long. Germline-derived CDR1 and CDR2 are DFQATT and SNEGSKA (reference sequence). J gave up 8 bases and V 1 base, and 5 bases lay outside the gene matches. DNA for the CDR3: TGCAGTGCTAGAGGGCACAGGGGGCACGAAAAACTGTTTTTG. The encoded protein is CSARGHRGHEKLFL.

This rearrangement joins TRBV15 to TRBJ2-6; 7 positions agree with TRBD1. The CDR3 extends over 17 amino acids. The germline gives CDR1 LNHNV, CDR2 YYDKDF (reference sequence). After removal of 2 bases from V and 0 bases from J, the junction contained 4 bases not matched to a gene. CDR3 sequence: CATSRQGVNSGANVLTF. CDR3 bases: TGTGCCACCAGCAGACAGGGGGTGAACTCTGGGGCCAACGTCCTGACTTTC.

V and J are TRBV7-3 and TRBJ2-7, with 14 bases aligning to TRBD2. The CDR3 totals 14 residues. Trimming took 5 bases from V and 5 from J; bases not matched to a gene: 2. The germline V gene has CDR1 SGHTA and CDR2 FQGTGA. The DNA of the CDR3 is TGTGCCAGCAGCCCGGGACTAGCGGGAGACGAGCAGTACTTC. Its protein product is CASSPGLAGDEQYF.

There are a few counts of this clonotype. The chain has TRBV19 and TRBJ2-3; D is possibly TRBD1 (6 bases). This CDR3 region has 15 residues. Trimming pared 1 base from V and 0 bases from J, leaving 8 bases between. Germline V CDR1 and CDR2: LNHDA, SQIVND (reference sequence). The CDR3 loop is CASSIGGHSTDTQYF. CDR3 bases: TGTGCCAGTAGTATAGGGGGACATAGCACAGATACGCAGTATTTT.

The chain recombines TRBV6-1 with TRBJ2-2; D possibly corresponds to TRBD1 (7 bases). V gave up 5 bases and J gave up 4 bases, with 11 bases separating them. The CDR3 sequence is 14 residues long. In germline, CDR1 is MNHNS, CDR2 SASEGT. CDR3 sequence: CASSQGEATGELFF. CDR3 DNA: TGTGCCAGCAGTCAGGGGGAGGCCACCGGGGAGCTGTTTTTT.